These 29 T cell receptor beta chains share one sample of origin, sequenced in a study of T cells after yellow fever vaccination. TCRdb used MiXCR to reprocess the 5' RACE reads, holding one entry per CDR3 protein. Seen here are 240,000 or so distinct CDR3 sequences, about 7% observed once, and the top ten hold roughly 0.9%. The specimen comprised CD4+ T cells sorted from PBMCs, sampled 15 days after the yellow fever booster vaccination. The receptors come from a man between 25 and 39 years old who received the YFV17D yellow fever vaccine.

This clonotype was found many times. V usage is TRBV7-2 and J usage is TRBJ2-1; 9 bases align to TRBD2. Germline V gene sequence: CDR1 SGHTA, CDR2 FQGNSA. The ends lost 3 bases at V and 7 bases at J; junction bases unmatched: 4. This CDR3 region has 14 residues. This CDR3 reads CASSFSGGLNEQFF. DNA of the CDR3: TGTGCCAGCAGCTTTAGCGGGGGCCTAAATGAGCAGTTCTTC.

The gene calls are TRBV18 and TRBJ1-2, with D perhaps TRBD1 (5 bases). Germline assignment: CDR1 KGHSH and CDR2 LQKENI. With 5 bases removed from V and 8 bases from J, the gap between germline ends came to 21 bases. The CDR3 has 15 residues. The CDR3 sequence: CASSSLDGTARGYTF. As DNA, the CDR3 is TGTGCCAGCTCATCTTTGGACGGGACGGCCCGAGGCTACACCTTC. Based on the CDR3 plus reference TRBV18 and TRBJ1-2, the full variable domain is NAGVMQNPRHLVRRRGQEARLRCSPMKGHSHVYWYRQLPEEGLKFMVYLQKENIIDESGMPKERFSAEFPKEGPSILRIQQVVRGDSAAYFCASSSLDGTARGYTFGSGTRLTVV.

This chain uses TRBV29-1 with TRBJ1-1; 8 bases line up with TRBD1. The CDR3 length is 15 residues. V lost 5 bases, J lost 0 bases, and 8 bases stayed unmatched. Germline V lookup: CDR1 SQVTM, CDR2 ANQGSEA. This CDR3 reads CSVSYRGAMNTEAFF. CDR3 coding DNA: TGCAGCGTTTCTTACAGGGGGGCGATGAACACTGAAGCTTTCTTT.

This CDR3 is CASSSGAFSGTTTDTQYF. The CDR3 DNA follows: TGTGCCAGCAGCTCCGGGGCCTTTAGCGGGACCACCACAGATACGCAGTATTTT. This chain joins TRBV11-1 and TRBJ2-3, with TRBD2 matching over 8 bases. The germline V gene has CDR1 SGHAT and CDR2 FQDESV (reference sequence). This CDR3 is built from 18 residues. V lost 4 bases, J lost 2 bases, and 14 bases stayed unmatched.

This clonotype was detected ten times or more. The genes are TRBV7-2 and TRBJ2-1; 11 bases are a match to TRBD1. V was pared by 0 bases and J by 7 bases, with 5 bases of the junction left unmatched. Per the germline V gene, CDR1 is SGHTA and CDR2 is FQGNSA. The CDR3 loop spans 16 amino acids. The CDR3, as DNA: TGTGCCAGCAGCTTAGCGCTGGGACAGGGGGGTAATGAGCAGTTCTTC. It translates to CASSLALGQGGNEQFF.

CDR3 sequence (DNA): TGTGCCAGCAGTTCCTCCAAGGGGTTTACCTCTGGAAACACCATATATTTT. Its protein product is CASSSSKGFTSGNTIYF. The rearrangement uses TRBV12-3 or TRBV12-4 and TRBJ1-3; D is possibly TRBD1 (5 bases). V was clipped by 4 bases and J by 0 bases, with 16 bases between them. This CDR3 has 17 amino acids.

The gene calls are TRBV5-1 and TRBJ2-2; D gene ambiguous. Germline V lookup: CDR1 SGHRS, CDR2 YFSETQ. Trimming shortened V by 4 bases and J by 3 bases, and 7 bases separated the two germline ends. The CDR3 consists of 13 residues. CDR3 region: CASSGGDTGELFF. The CDR3, as DNA: TGCGCCAGCAGCGGTGGGGACACCGGGGAGCTGTTTTTT.

Many counts were recorded for this clonotype. The rearrangement links TRBV10-3 to TRBJ2-7; a weak D match, TRBD2 (5 bases). Between the trimmed V and J ends, which lost 0 bases and 3 bases, there was a span of 9 bases. CDR1 and CDR2 (germline): ENHRY, SYGVKD. The CDR3 is 14 residues long. CDR3 amino acids: CAISESEGLYEQYF. CDR3 coding DNA: TGTGCCATCAGTGAGTCTGAGGGTCTCTACGAGCAGTACTTC.

This clonotype was picked up many times. The V gene is TRBV12-3 or TRBV12-4, the J gene TRBJ1-5; D ambiguous. The CDR3 runs to 13 residues. Trimming pared 4 bases from V and 3 bases from J, leaving 7 bases between. The CDR3 protein is CASSWSNNQPQHF. The CDR3 DNA follows: TGTGCCAGCAGTTGGTCTAACAATCAGCCCCAGCATTTT.

In its sample, this clonotype was seen many times. The chain links TRBV19 to TRBJ2-1; D remains unclear. The CDR3 extends over 15 amino acids. V dropped 6 bases and J dropped 2 bases, with 14 bases sitting between them. Germline V CDR1 and CDR2: LNHDA, SQIVND (reference sequence). CDR3 protein: CASSGGDPTYNEQFF. For the CDR3, the DNA is TGTGCCAGTAGCGGCGGAGACCCTACCTACAATGAGCAGTTCTTC.

A few counts support this clonotype. V and J are TRBV24-1 and TRBJ2-6; D unresolved. CDR1 is KGHDR, CDR2 SFDVKD, per germline. V dropped 6 bases and J dropped 8 bases, with 7 bases sitting between them. The CDR3 contains 12 residues. The DNA for the CDR3 is TGTGCCACCAGTAATCAGCCCAACGTCCTGACTTTC. It codes for CATSNQPNVLTF.

This clonotype was counted many times. This chain links TRBV7-2 with TRBJ2-1; 9 positions match TRBD1. The CDR3 runs to 15 residues. Trimming cost V 5 bases and J 6 bases; bases outside gene matches: 8. CDR1 is SGHTA, CDR2 FQGNSA, per germline. The DNA for the CDR3 is TGTGCCAGCAGCCTAACAGGGGGCGCTAGCAATGAGCAGTTCTTC. This encodes CASSLTGGASNEQFF.

This clonotype turned up a few times. The chain joins TRBV30 to TRBJ2-1; D gene uncertain. The CDR3 extends over 11 amino acids. Trimming removed 5 bases from V and 6 bases from J, with 8 bases in between. Looked up from germline, CDR1 is GTSNPN and CDR2 is SVGIG (reference sequence). The CDR3 loop is CAWGTTNEQFF. The CDR3 nucleotides read TGTGCCTGGGGAACCACCAATGAGCAGTTCTTC.

This clonotype was counted only a few times. The rearrangement uses TRBV5-6 and TRBJ2-1; D call uncertain. The V end was cut by 4 bases, the J end by 9 bases, with 14 bases between. This CDR3 has 13 residues. CDR1 is SGHDT and CDR2 is YYEEEE in the germline V gene. CDR3 nucleotides: TGTGCCAGCAGCCCACGAGCCGCCGGTGAGCAGTTCTTC. Translation: CASSPRAAGEQFF.

This sequence joins TRBV19 and TRBJ1-2, with TRBD1 matching 7 bases. The CDR3 runs 13 residues. Germline V gives CDR1 LNHDA, CDR2 SQIVND (reference sequence). The junction had 3 bases not matched to a gene; V was cut back by 5 bases and J by 3 bases. In DNA, the CDR3 is TGTGCCAGTAGTCAAGGGACAGACTATGGCTACACCTTC. Protein sequence: CASSQGTDYGYTF.

This chain joins TRBV7-2 and TRBJ2-3, with D possibly matching TRBD2 (5 bases). The V end lost 5 bases, the J end lost 0 bases, and 12 bases lay between the germline ends. CDR1 and CDR2 (germline): SGHTA, FQGNSA. This CDR3 is built from 15 residues. The CDR3 DNA reads as TGTGCCAGCAGCCCGTCGAGAGGGAGCACAGATACGCAGTATTTT. Protein: CASSPSRGSTDTQYF.

This clonotype was seen more than once but under ten times. This rearrangement joins TRBV5-4 to TRBJ2-1; TRBD2 matches 12 bases. V lost 4 bases to trimming and J lost 8 bases; unmatched junction nucleotides: 10. Germline values: CDR1 SGHNT, CDR2 YYREEE (reference sequence). CDR3 length equals 16 residues. The CDR3 here is CASSLLAGGQGDEQFF. The CDR3 DNA reads TGTGCCAGCAGCCTACTAGCGGGAGGCCAGGGCGATGAGCAGTTCTTC. Based on the CDR3 plus reference TRBV5-4 and TRBJ2-1, the full variable domain is ETGVTQSPTHLIKTRGQQVTLRCSSQSGHNTVSWYQQALGQGPQFIFQYYREEENGRGNFPPRFSGLQFPNYSSELNVNALELDDSALYLCASSLLAGGQGDEQFFGPGTRLTVL.

V gene TRBV6-5 combines with J gene TRBJ1-1; D is unresolved. Germline V CDR1 and CDR2: MNHEY, SVGAGI. The CDR3 runs to 14 residues. The V gene lost 7 bases and the J gene lost 6 bases, with 18 bases spanning the gap. This chain's CDR3 is CASTSGSSNSEAFF. The CDR3 DNA is TGTGCCAGCACTTCCGGGTCAAGCAACTCTGAAGCTTTCTTT.

This clonotype was observed at least ten times. The rearrangement uses TRBV30 and TRBJ1-1, with no clear D. The CDR3 has 11 amino acids. CDR1 is GTSNPN and CDR2 is SVGIG in the germline V gene (reference sequence). Trimming shortened V by 1 base and J by 11 bases, and 11 bases separated the two germline ends. The CDR3: CAWSARGIAFF. The CDR3 DNA follows: TGTGCCTGGAGTGCTCGGGGTATCGCTTTCTTT.

This clonotype has only a few counts. V usage is TRBV3-1 and J usage is TRBJ2-1; tentatively, D is TRBD1 or TRBD2 (5 bases each). V was trimmed by 4 bases and J by 3 bases, leaving 31 bases between them. The germline gives CDR1 LGHDT, CDR2 YNNKEL (reference sequence). CDR3 length: 21 amino acids. In DNA, the CDR3 is TGTGCCAGCAGCCCCTCACGAGAGGGGACCTCTTACCAAGTGGGCTACAATGAGCAGTTCTTC. Amino acid sequence: CASSPSREGTSYQVGYNEQFF.

The chain employs TRBV5-1 and TRBJ2-7; a weak D match, TRBD1 (6 bases). The V gene's germline CDR1 is SGHRS and CDR2 YFSETQ. With 5 bases removed from V and 7 bases from J, the gap between germline ends came to 19 bases. The CDR3 spans 14 residues. The CDR3 spells CASSRRDNGWEQYF. CDR3 coding DNA: TGCGCCAGCAGTCGACGGGACAACGGATGGGAGCAGTACTTC.

This clonotype has only a few counts. This chain connects TRBV5-1 to TRBJ2-2; unclear D gene. The CDR3 loop spans 11 amino acids. Trimming left V 6 bases short and J 6 bases short, with 6 bases between. Germline V gene sequence: CDR1 SGHRS, CDR2 YFSETQ. The CDR3: CASTSSGELFF. CDR3 bases: TGCGCCAGCACCAGTTCCGGGGAGCTGTTTTTT. The variable domain in full, with the rest retrieved from reference TRBV5-1 and TRBJ2-2, is KAGVTQTPRYLIKTRGQQVTLSCSPISGHRSVSWYQQTPGQGLQFLFEYFSETQRNKGNFPGRFSGRQFSNSRSEMNVSTLELGDSALYLCASTSSGELFFGEGSRLTVL.

V is TRBV5-4 and J is TRBJ2-1, with TRBD2 identical over 7 bases. The CDR3 runs 15 residues. V shed 0 bases and J 7 bases; nucleotides not matched to a gene: 7. Per the germline V gene, CDR1 is SGHNT and CDR2 is YYREEE (reference sequence). The CDR3 loop is CASSLAQREGNEQFF. The CDR3 DNA reads TGTGCCAGCAGCTTGGCCCAGCGGGAAGGAAATGAGCAGTTCTTC.

The chain joins TRBV7-2 to TRBJ2-3; a possible D gene is TRBD2 (5 bases). There are 15 residues in the CDR3. The germline V gene has CDR1 SGHTA and CDR2 FQGNSA. The V and J ends lost 4 bases and 1 base respectively, with 12 bases between them. The CDR3 bases are TGTGCCAGCAGCTCCCCGGAGGTCGGCACAGATACGCAGTATTTT. Its protein is CASSSPEVGTDTQYF. The full variable domain, completed using reference TRBV7-2 and TRBJ2-3, is GAGVSQSPSNKVTEKGKDVELRCDPISGHTALYWYRQSLGQGLEFLIYFQGNSAPDKSGLPSDRFSAERTGGSVSTLTIQRTQQEDSAVYLCASSSPEVGTDTQYFGPGTRLTVL.

This clonotype was detected a few times. V gene TRBV5-1 combines with J gene TRBJ2-5, with TRBD1 identical over 8 bases. Per germline, CDR1 SGHRS and CDR2 YFSETQ. The CDR3 totals 17 residues. J lost 5 bases, V lost 0 bases, and 12 bases had no gene match. CDR3 DNA sequence: TGCGCCAGCAGCTTGGGACCCTTGGACAGGGCGGTTGAGACCCAGTACTTC. It yields the protein CASSLGPLDRAVETQYF.

The chain links TRBV10-1 to TRBJ2-1; 7 positions agree with TRBD2. V shed 3 bases and J 6 bases; nucleotides not matched to a gene: 14. CDR3 length: 17 amino acids. Germline V gives CDR1 WNHNN, CDR2 SYGVQD (reference sequence). CDR3 coding DNA: TGCGCCAGCAGTGAAAGGGCTAGCGGAGGCCCCCTCAATGAGCAGTTCTTC. Translation: CASSERASGGPLNEQFF.

This clonotype occurred a few times. The V gene is TRBV20-1, the J gene TRBJ2-5, with TRBD1 matching over 10 bases. V lost 3 bases, J lost 4 bases, and 11 bases stayed unmatched. The CDR3 totals 16 residues. Germline V lookup: CDR1 DFQATT, CDR2 SNEGSKA (reference sequence). CDR3: CSASIGSGTGVETQYF. The CDR3 region has the DNA TGCAGTGCTAGTATAGGGTCCGGGACAGGGGTAGAGACCCAGTACTTC.

The J gene is TRBJ2-1, the V gene TRBV30; 7 bases match TRBD2. J lost 7 bases, V lost 0 bases, and 9 bases had no gene match. Germline CDR1 GTSNPN, CDR2 SVGIG (reference sequence). There are 15 residues in the CDR3. The CDR3 DNA follows: TGTGCCTGGAGTGTTGTAAGCGGGATAAGGAATGAGCAGTTCTTC. Protein product: CAWSVVSGIRNEQFF.

This rearrangement joins TRBV7-2 to TRBJ1-6; D is undetermined. The V end lost 1 base, the J end lost 11 bases, and 12 bases lay between the germline ends. CDR3 length equals 14 residues. CDR1 is SGHTA, CDR2 FQGNSA, per germline. CDR3 in DNA: TGTGCCAGCAGCTTAGGACTAAGCGGGGCACCCCTCCACTTT. This codes for CASSLGLSGAPLHF.